A selection of T cell receptor beta chains follows, all from one sample in a study of blood T cell repertoires in COVID-19. Measured with immunoSEQ multiplex PCR; TCRdb has only the in-frame clones, and not every one. The repertoire consists of about 56,000 clones, with roughly 90% occurring once and the leading ten covering 20%. Sequencing used peripheral blood. These receptors originate from a human donor in a cohort sampled during active COVID-19. CDR3s include the opening cysteine and the closing phenylalanine or tryptophan. Fields, in order: clone size, V gene, D gene, J gene, CDR3 DNA, CDR3 protein. A D gene is named only where the DNA matches it firmly. The size field is filled for only some rows; it gives once, few, many or a size class.

few,TRBV4-3,NA,TRBJ1-5,TGCGCCAGCAGCTCCGTCCAGGGACAGCCCCAGCATTTT,CASSSVQGQPQHF
NA,TRBV10-3,NA,TRBJ1-4,TGTGCCATCAGTGAACAGGTAGACGAAAAACTGTTTTTT,CAISEQVDEKLFF
NA,TRBV6-2/TRBV6-3,TRBD2,TRBJ2-1,TGTGCCAGCAGTACTAGCGGGGGGGCCTACAATGAGCAGTTCTTC,CASSTSGGAYNEQFF
NA,TRBV3-1/TRBV3-2,NA,TRBJ2-5,TGTGCCAGCAGCTGGTCAGGACAAGAGACCCAGTACTTC,CASSWSGQETQYF
once,TRBV19,TRBD1,TRBJ1-2,TGTGCCAGTAGTAACGGACAGGGCAACTATGGCTACACCTTC,CASSNGQGNYGYTF
NA,TRBV9,TRBD2,TRBJ2-7,TGTGCCAGCAGCGTAGCTAATTCGGGGGGGACCTACGAGCAGTACTTC,CASSVANSGGTYEQYF
NA,TRBV30,TRBD2,TRBJ2-1,TGTGCCTGGACCCGCGGGGGGAGCTCCTACAATGAGCAGTTCTTC,CAWTRGGSSYNEQFF
NA,TRBV6-2/TRBV6-3,NA,TRBJ1-6,TGTGCCAGCAGTTCGGACACGGGCTCACCCCTCCACTTT,CASSSDTGSPLHF
NA,TRBV6-4,TRBD1,TRBJ1-1,TGTGCCAGCAGTAGGGACAGGAACACTGAAGCTTTCTTT,CASSRDRNTEAFF
NA,TRBV7-6,TRBD2,TRBJ2-5,TGTGCCAGCAGCTTAGTTCTAGCGGGGGGGCAGACCCAGTACTTC,CASSLVLAGGQTQYF
NA,TRBV7-2,NA,TRBJ2-5,TGTGCCAGCAGCTTAGCCAGGGAAGAGACCCAGTACTTC,CASSLAREETQYF
NA,TRBV6-5,NA,TRBJ1-1,TGTGCCAGCAGTTACGGGTCAGGGGCCAGTGAAGCTTTCTTT,CASSYGSGASEAFF
once,TRBV4-3,TRBD2,TRBJ2-1,TGCGCCAGCAGCCCCGGACTAGGTTCCGGTGAGCAGTTCTTC,CASSPGLGSGEQFF
NA,TRBV12-1,NA,TRBJ2-2,TGTGCCAGCAGTTCATCGGGTTACCTGAACACCGGGGAGCTGTTTTTT,CASSSSGYLNTGELFF
NA,TRBV3-1/TRBV3-2,NA,TRBJ1-4,TGTGCCAGCAGCCGATCCACAGGGACAACTAATGAAAAACTGTTTTTT,CASSRSTGTTNEKLFF
few,TRBV6-2/TRBV6-3,TRBD1,TRBJ1-5,TGTGCCAGCAGTTCACCTGGACAGGGGTTACGACAGCCCCAGCATTTT,CASSSPGQGLRQPQHF
once,TRBV18,NA,TRBJ2-2,TGTGCCAGCTCACTCTTCTCCGGCGGAACCGGGGAGCTGTTTTTT,CASSLFSGGTGELFF
NA,TRBV5-1,TRBD2,TRBJ2-1,TGCGCCAGCAGCCTTCAGCGGGGAGGTCTGGATGAGCAGTTCTTC,CASSLQRGGLDEQFF
NA,TRBV6-5,TRBD1,TRBJ2-3,TGTGCCAGCAGTTACCGGACAGGGTTCCCCACAGATACGCAGTATTTT,CASSYRTGFPTDTQYF
NA,TRBV4-3,TRBD2,TRBJ2-1,TGCGCCAGCAGCCAAGATTTCAGCGGGGGGGCCTCTGAGCAGTTCTTC,CASSQDFSGGASEQFF
NA,TRBV7-2,TRBD2,TRBJ2-2,TGTGCCAGCAGCCCCCTGGCGCTAGCGGGGGGGCCAACCGGGGAGCTGTTTTTT,CASSPLALAGGPTGELFF
NA,TRBV7-6,TRBD2,TRBJ2-3,TGTGCCAGCAGCTTGGGCGGGGGGGCCGGAGATACGCAGTATTTT,CASSLGGGAGDTQYF
NA,TRBV6-2/TRBV6-3,TRBD1,TRBJ2-7,TGTGCCAGCAGTTGGATGACAGGGTTCTACGAGCAGTACTTC,CASSWMTGFYEQYF
NA,TRBV3-1/TRBV3-2,TRBD1,TRBJ2-5,TGTGCCAGCAGCCACGGGACAGGGAGACTATTGGAGACCCAGTACTTC,CASSHGTGRLLETQYF
NA,TRBV9,TRBD1,TRBJ2-3,TGTGCCAGCAGCTCTGGGGGACAGGGGGTGCCAGATACGCAGTATTTT,CASSSGGQGVPDTQYF
NA,TRBV30,NA,TRBJ2-7,TGTGCCTGGAGGGAGGACAGAAGCTCCTACGAGCAGTACTTC,CAWREDRSSYEQYF
few,TRBV12-3/TRBV12-4,NA,TRBJ1-5,TGTGCCAGCAGTTTCAGGGTAGCTCAGCCCCAGCATTTT,CASSFRVAQPQHF
NA,TRBV13,NA,TRBJ2-1,TGTGCCAGCAGTCCGGGACTCTTCTCCTACAATGAGCAGTTCTTC,CASSPGLFSYNEQFF
NA,TRBV7-9,TRBD2,TRBJ2-3,TGTGCCAGCAGCGTGCTAGCGGGGGCCCGTACTAGCACAGATACGCAGTATTTT,CASSVLAGARTSTDTQYF
NA,TRBV5-6,NA,TRBJ1-4,TGTGCCAGCAGCCGGGGGGCAGGCCTTAATGAAAAACTGTTTTTT,CASSRGAGLNEKLFF
NA,TRBV7-3,TRBD1,TRBJ2-1,TGTGCCAGCAGCGGGACAGATAGCAATGAGCAGTTCTTC,CASSGTDSNEQFF
NA,TRBV5-1,NA,TRBJ1-1,TGCGCCAGCAGCGGACGGACGGGACTAAACACTGAAGCTTTCTTT,CASSGRTGLNTEAFF
NA,TRBV27,TRBD1,TRBJ2-6,TGTGCCAGCAGCCTTTCCGGGACAGGGTCTGGGGCCAACGTCCTGACTTTC,CASSLSGTGSGANVLTF
NA,TRBV18,NA,TRBJ2-6,TGTGCCAGCTCACTAGCCGCAGGGCTCATGGGTCTCGCTGGGGCCAACGTCCTGACTTTC,CASSLAAGLMGLAGANVLTF
NA,TRBV4-1,TRBD1,TRBJ1-2,TGCGCCAGCAGCCAAGGGGGGGACAGGCAAGACTATGGCTACACCTTC,CASSQGGDRQDYGYTF
NA,TRBV12-3/TRBV12-4,NA,TRBJ2-5,TGTGCCAGCAGTTTGAGAGAGACCCAGTACTTC,CASSLRETQYF
NA,TRBV27,NA,TRBJ1-4,TGTGCCAGCAGTTTATCAAAATGGTATAAGGGGGATAATGAAAAACTGTTTTTT,CASSLSKWYKGDNEKLFF
NA,TRBV12-5,NA,TRBJ2-7,TGTGCTAGTGGTTTACTCTACGAGCAGTACTTC,CASGLLYEQYF
NA,TRBV7-2,NA,TRBJ2-7,TGTGCCAGCAGCCAGTTCAACATCTACGAGCAGTACTTC,CASSQFNIYEQYF
NA,TRBV6-6,NA,TRBJ2-7,TGTGCCAGCAGTACAGGGTTCTACTACGAGCAGTACTTC,CASSTGFYYEQYF
NA,TRBV10-2,TRBD1,TRBJ1-5,TGCGCCAGCAGTGAGTGGGGACAGGGAAGCAATCAGCCCCAGCATTTT,CASSEWGQGSNQPQHF
once,TRBV14,TRBD2,TRBJ2-1,TGTGCCAGCAGCCAAGATAAGGCTAGCGGGGGACCTGCCTACAATGAGCAGTTCTTC,CASSQDKASGGPAYNEQFF
NA,TRBV10-3,NA,TRBJ1-5,TGTGCCATCAGTGGTTCAGTTCAGCCCCAGCATTTT,CAISGSVQPQHF
once,TRBV5-1,TRBD2,TRBJ2-1,TGCGCCAGCAGCTTGGCGCTAGCGGGGGGGCGGGAGCAGTTCTTC,CASSLALAGGREQFF
NA,TRBV5-6,TRBD1,TRBJ1-1,TGTGCCAGCAGCTTGGGACAGGGGGTGAACACTGAAGCTTTCTTT,CASSLGQGVNTEAFF
NA,TRBV24-1,NA,TRBJ2-1,TGTGCCACCAGTGATCAACAGGGAGCCTACAATGAGCAGTTCTTC,CATSDQQGAYNEQFF
NA,TRBV4-3,NA,TRBJ1-2,TGCGCCAGCAGCCCAACAGGGTGGAGTAACTATGGCTACACCTTC,CASSPTGWSNYGYTF
NA,TRBV5-1,NA,TRBJ1-5,TGCGCCCGCAGCTTGGCCGGGGGGGGGCAGCCCCAGCATTTT,CARSLAGGGQPQHF
NA,TRBV5-1,TRBD1,TRBJ1-5,TGCGCCAGCAGCCCAGACAGGGGGGATCAGCCCCAGCATTTT,CASSPDRGDQPQHF
NA,TRBV20-1,TRBD2,TRBJ2-1,TGCAGTGCTAGTCATCGCGGGGGGGCGGATGAGCAGTTCTTC,CSASHRGGADEQFF
NA,TRBV4-2,TRBD1,TRBJ2-3,TGTGCCAGCAGCTCGCAAGGGACAGGGGTATCAGATACGCAGTATTTT,CASSSQGTGVSDTQYF
NA,TRBV3-1/TRBV3-2,TRBD1,TRBJ1-4,TGTGCCAGCAGCCCCACCCTCGGACAGGGAGAAGAAAAACTGTTTTTT,CASSPTLGQGEEKLFF
NA,TRBV7-9,NA,TRBJ2-5,TGTGCCAGCAGCTTAACTGCTGAGACCCAGTACTTC,CASSLTAETQYF
NA,TRBV29-1,TRBD1,TRBJ2-1,TGCAGCGTTGAAAGGGGGCTTAGGGCTCAGTTCTTC,CSVERGLRAQFF
NA,TRBV6-5,TRBD2,TRBJ2-3,TGTGCCAGCAGTTACTCGGGCAGGCCGGGAGGAGATACGCAGTATTTT,CASSYSGRPGGDTQYF